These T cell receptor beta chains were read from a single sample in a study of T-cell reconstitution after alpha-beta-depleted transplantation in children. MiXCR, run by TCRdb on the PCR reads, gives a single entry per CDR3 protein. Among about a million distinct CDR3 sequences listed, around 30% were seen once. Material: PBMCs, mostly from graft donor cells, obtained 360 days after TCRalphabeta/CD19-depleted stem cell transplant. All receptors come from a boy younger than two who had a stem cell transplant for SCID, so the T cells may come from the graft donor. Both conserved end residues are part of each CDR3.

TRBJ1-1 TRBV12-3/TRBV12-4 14 CASSLQGWSTEAFF
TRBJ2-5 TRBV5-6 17 CASSGDRRVGIQETQYF
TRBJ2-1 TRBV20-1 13 CSARTRDHGQSIF
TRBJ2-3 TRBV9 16 CASSSRTGANTDTQYF
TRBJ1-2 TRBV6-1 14 CASSPDRVGYGYTF
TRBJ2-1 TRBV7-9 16 CASSLGTGGAIDEQFF
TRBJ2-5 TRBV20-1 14 CSATSGGARETQYF
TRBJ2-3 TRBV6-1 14 CASSGTSGTDTQYF
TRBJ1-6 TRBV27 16 CATKRAASSYNSPLHF
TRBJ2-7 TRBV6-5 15 CASSYSTKGPYEQYF
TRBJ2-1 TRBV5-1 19 CASSLSDRGLPSSYNEQFF
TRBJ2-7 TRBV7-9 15 CASSDGTSGTYEQYF
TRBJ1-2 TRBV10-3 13 CAISEMGNYGYTF